Each of the 27 T cell receptor beta chains below was sequenced from the same sample in a study of CD8+CD57+ T cells in acquired aplastic anemia. According to the study, genomic DNA was the template for TCR beta VDJ and CDR3 profiling. TCRdb used MiXCR to reprocess the reads, holding one entry per CDR3 protein. This sample yields approximately 470,000 distinct CDR3 sequences, of which less than 35% are seen a single time; 0.82% belongs to the top ten. Flow cytometry had shown expanded CD8+CD57+ cells in the patients chosen for sequencing. Sequencing was performed on sorted CD4+, CD8+, or CD8+CD57+ T cells (not recorded which) from PBMCs. These receptors were taken from a human donor with aplastic anemia.

The chain couples TRBV5-4 to TRBJ1-4; TRBD1 matches 7 bases. This CDR3 has 12 amino acids. Germline values: CDR1 SGHNT, CDR2 YYREEE (reference sequence). V lost 4 bases and J lost 13; bases outside the gene matches: 7. This CDR3 is CASSMTGLGLFF. In DNA form, the CDR3 reads TGTGCCAGCAGCATGACAGGGCTTGGACTGTTTTTT.

This clonotype has just a few counts. This rearrangement joins TRBV5-6 to TRBJ1-4, with D unresolved. This CDR3 contains 13 residues. CDR1 is SGHDT and CDR2 is YYEEEE in the germline V gene. Trimming stripped 1 base from V and 8 bases from J, with 9 bases between. CDR3 loop: CASSLTSGEKLFF. The DNA for the CDR3 is TGTGCCAGCAGCTTGACGTCAGGCGAAAAACTGTTTTTT.

This clonotype occurred many times. The V and J genes are TRBV19 and TRBJ1-5; TRBD1 agrees at 10 bases. The CDR3 has 14 residues. The V and J ends lost 6 bases and 4 bases, in that order; junction bases with no gene match: 3. CDR1 LNHDA and CDR2 SQIVND come from the germline V gene (reference sequence). The CDR3 is CASRGQGLNQPQHF. In DNA form, the CDR3 reads TGTGCCAGTAGGGGACAGGGGCTAAATCAGCCCCAGCATTTT.

This clonotype was picked up many times. This sequence joins TRBV7-3 and TRBJ1-1; D possibly corresponds to TRBD1 (6 bases). The germline V gene has CDR1 SGHTA and CDR2 FQGTGA. V lost 4 bases and J lost 1, with 7 bases in between. This CDR3 contains 13 residues. In DNA, the CDR3 is TGTGCCAGCAGCTCACAGGGGAACACTGAAGCTTTCTTT. Its translation: CASSSQGNTEAFF.

This chain joins TRBV6-1 and TRBJ2-7; 12 bases fit TRBD1. V lost 4 bases to trimming and J lost 1 base; unmatched junction nucleotides: 2. The CDR3 has 15 residues. Germline CDR1 and CDR2: MNHNS and SASEGT. CDR3 coding DNA: TGTGCCAGCAGTGGGGGACAGGGGGCGTCCTACGAGCAGTACTTC. It encodes CASSGGQGASYEQYF.

With regard to this clonotype: Possible read error: a much larger clone is one base away. The rearrangement joins TRBV11-1 to TRBJ1-2; 12 bases match TRBD1. CDR3 size: 17 residues. V gave up 4 bases and J gave up 8 bases; unmatched junction bases: 14. Germline lookup yields CDR1 SGHAT and CDR2 FQDESV (reference sequence). CDR3 protein: CASSSRDRGRWVGGYTF. In DNA form, the CDR3 reads TGTGCCAGCAGCTCCCGGGACAGGGGGCGCTGGGTGGGGGGCTACACCTTC.

For this clonotype: One end of the junction varies from germline; a read error may be responsible. The chain couples TRBV7-3 to TRBJ2-7, with TRBD2 as a possible D gene (5 bases). CDR1 is SGHTA, CDR2 FQGTGA, per germline. The CDR3 has 14 residues. CDR3 region: CASSPRAVSYERYF. The CDR3 DNA sequence: TGTGCCAGCAGTCCGAGGGCAGTCTCCTACGAGCGGTACTTC.

J is TRBJ1-2 and V is TRBV6-1, with D possibly TRBD1 on 6 matching bases. Per the germline V gene, CDR1 is MNHNS and CDR2 is SASEGT. The V gene lost 4 bases and the J gene lost 4 bases, with 16 bases spanning the gap. This CDR3 has 15 amino acids. CDR3 residues: CASSAWGAVSYGYTF. CDR3 coding DNA: TGTGCCAGCAGTGCCTGGGGGGCGGTGAGCTATGGCTACACCTTC.

The rearrangement joins TRBV7-9 to TRBJ1-2, with TRBD1 matching over 8 bases. The CDR3 consists of 14 residues. In germline, CDR1 is SEHNR, CDR2 FQNEAQ (reference sequence). J lost 8 bases, V lost 6 bases, and 11 bases had no gene match. CDR3 DNA sequence: TGTGCCAGCAGTGCTACCGGGACAGGTGAAGGCTACACCTTC. Translating gives CASSATGTGEGYTF.

This clonotype was counted between two and nine times. The chain is built from TRBV6-5 and TRBJ2-1; perhaps D is TRBD1 or TRBD2 (5 bases each). This CDR3 is 14 amino acids long. Trimming removed 2 bases at V and 6 bases at J, with 11 bases between. Germline values: CDR1 MNHEY, CDR2 SVGAGI. Written as DNA, the CDR3 is TGTGCCAGCAGTTACGACCCGGGGCGCAATGAGCAGTTCTTC. Translated: CASSYDPGRNEQFF.

This clonotype was counted only a few times. The rearrangement links TRBV9 to TRBJ2-3; D is unresolved. This CDR3 has 15 amino acids. V lost 2 bases and J lost 1, with 11 bases in between. Germline assignment: CDR1 SGDLS and CDR2 YYNGEE. In DNA, the CDR3 is TGTGCCAGCAGCGTCACCAGTGGGGGCACAGATACGCAGTATTTT. Residues: CASSVTSGGTDTQYF.

This clonotype was observed at least ten times. The chain joins TRBV10-1 to TRBJ2-7; TRBD2 matches 11 bases. The CDR3 loop spans 13 amino acids. CDR1 is WNHNN and CDR2 is SYGVQD in the germline V gene (reference sequence). V shed 0 bases and J 11 bases; nucleotides not matched to a gene: 3. The CDR3 protein is CASSESTSGRKYF. The CDR3 bases are TGCGCCAGCAGTGAGTCAACTAGCGGGAGAAAGTACTTC.

The chain couples TRBV20-1 to TRBJ2-7; TRBD1 agrees at 9 bases. Germline V gene data show CDR1 as DFQATT and CDR2 as SNEGSKA (reference sequence). With V trimmed by 0 bases and J by 4 bases, 7 bases remained unmatched. The CDR3 totals 15 residues. The CDR3 region has the DNA TGCAGTGCTAGAGACGAGGAGACAGGGGGGTACGAGCAGTACTTC. Translating it yields CSARDEETGGYEQYF.

This clonotype appeared many times. V is TRBV29-1 and J is TRBJ1-1; D uncertain. Trimming stripped 2 bases from V and 6 bases from J, with 16 bases between. The CDR3 is made up of 14 amino acids. Germline assignment: CDR1 SQVTM and CDR2 ANQGSEA. CDR3: CSVELSAGEAEAFF. The DNA for the CDR3 is TGCAGCGTTGAATTATCGGCTGGGGAGGCTGAAGCTTTCTTT.

In this sample, this clonotype turned up many times. The chain joins TRBV2 to TRBJ2-3; TRBD2 matches 7 bases. Germline lookup yields CDR1 SNHLY and CDR2 FYNNEI. The CDR3 has 13 residues. J gave up 5 bases and V 6 bases, and 5 bases lay outside the gene matches. CDR3 amino acids: CASSGGTGDTQYF. The CDR3 DNA reads TGTGCCAGCAGCGGGGGGACTGGAGATACGCAGTATTTT.

There are a few counts of this clonotype. The chain combines TRBV16 with TRBJ1-6, with a tentative D call TRBD1 (5 bases). V was cut by 4 bases and J by 7 bases, with 20 bases left in between. Germline loops: CDR1 KGHSY, CDR2 FQNENV. The CDR3 totals 17 residues. The CDR3 here is CASSPKTGTGRNSPLHF. DNA for the CDR3: TGTGCCAGCAGCCCCAAAACAGGCACGGGGAGGAATTCACCCCTCCACTTT.

The V call is TRBV10-3, the J call TRBJ1-2, with D hard to call. Germline loops: CDR1 ENHRY, CDR2 SYGVKD. Trimming took 8 bases from V and 5 from J, leaving 12 bases between them. The CDR3 has 12 amino acids. CDR3 DNA: TGTGCCATCGGTTTTGGGGAGTATGGCTACACCTTC. Translated, it gives CAIGFGEYGYTF.

This clonotype was counted at least ten times. The chain has TRBV24-1 and TRBJ2-7; 8 positions agree with TRBD1. V lost 0 bases and J lost 0; bases outside the gene matches: 3. The V gene's germline CDR1 is KGHDR and CDR2 SFDVKD. This CDR3 contains 16 residues. DNA for the CDR3: TGTGCCACCAGTGATTTGGGGGGACAGGACTCCTACGAGCAGTACTTC. Protein product: CATSDLGGQDSYEQYF.

The chain has TRBV5-6 and TRBJ1-1; possibly TRBD1 for D (5 bases). Trimming shortened V by 0 bases and J by 5 bases, and 14 bases separated the two germline ends. This CDR3 region has 15 residues. The germline CDR1 and CDR2 sequences are SGHDT and YYEEEE. This CDR3 is CASSLEEGWKTEAFF. The CDR3 DNA reads TGTGCCAGCAGCTTGGAGGAGGGGTGGAAAACTGAAGCTTTCTTT.

Ten or more counts support this clonotype. The chain links TRBV16 to TRBJ2-7; 10 nucleotides align to TRBD1. The CDR3 length is 16 residues. Germline V gene data show CDR1 as KGHSY and CDR2 as FQNENV. With V trimmed by 0 bases and J by 4 bases, 6 bases remained unmatched. CDR3 amino acids: CASSQSVGTGAYEQYF. The CDR3 DNA sequence: TGTGCCAGCAGCCAATCTGTAGGGACAGGGGCGTACGAGCAGTACTTC.

A word on this clonotype: The CDR3 does not end in the conserved phenylalanine or tryptophan, so this is likely a read error. The V gene is TRBV5-4, the J gene TRBJ2-2; 9 bases match TRBD1. Germline values: CDR1 SGHNT, CDR2 YYREEE (reference sequence). V was clipped by 0 bases and J by 7 bases; unmatched bases: 7. This CDR3 contains 16 residues. As DNA, the CDR3 is TGTGCCAGCAGCTTGGTCGGGACAGGGAAAATCGGGGAGCTGTTTCTT. Its translation: CASSLVGTGKIGELFL.

This clonotype was recorded many times. This chain connects TRBV2 to TRBJ1-1; 8 bases align to TRBD1. The CDR3 contains 16 residues. Germline lookup yields CDR1 SNHLY and CDR2 FYNNEI. The J segment lost 0 bases and the V segment lost 1 base, leaving 4 bases of the junction unmatched. As DNA, the CDR3 is TGTGCCAGCAGTGAAGGGCAGGGGGCTATGAACACTGAAGCTTTCTTT. Amino acid sequence: CASSEGQGAMNTEAFF.

This chain connects TRBV7-9 to TRBJ2-7; D perhaps matches TRBD1 (5 bases). In germline, CDR1 is SEHNR, CDR2 FQNEAQ (reference sequence). With 1 base removed from V and 10 bases from J, the gap between germline ends came to 8 bases. This CDR3 region has 11 residues. The CDR3 loop reads CASSLDRHQYF. CDR3 DNA sequence: TGTGCCAGCAGCTTAGACAGGCACCAGTACTTC.

This clonotype was counted at least ten times. J is TRBJ2-1 and V is TRBV2; no clear D. Germline CDR1 reads SNHLY; CDR2 reads FYNNEI. The CDR3 is made up of 14 amino acids. Trimming pared 6 bases from V and 1 base from J, leaving 10 bases between. The CDR3 DNA reads as TGTGCCAGCAGAGCAGATTCATCCTACAATGAGCAGTTCTTC. It is translated as CASRADSSYNEQFF.

The chain links TRBV7-9 to TRBJ1-1, with a possible D match to TRBD1 (5 bases). The CDR3 is 15 amino acids. Trimming stripped 7 bases from V and 3 bases from J, with 18 bases between. Germline CDR1 and CDR2: SEHNR and FQNEAQ (reference sequence). The chain's CDR3 is CASTNGRGVDTEAFF. CDR3 nucleotides: TGTGCCAGCACCAATGGAAGGGGAGTTGACACTGAAGCTTTCTTT.

As for this clonotype: A read error may produce the germline difference seen at one junction end. The chain recombines TRBV19 with TRBJ1-1; 7 bases are a match to TRBD1. CDR1 LNHDA and CDR2 SQIVND come from the germline V gene (reference sequence). The CDR3 runs to 16 residues. DNA for the CDR3: TGTGCCAGTAGTTCCCCAGGGGGACCAGACGCGGGCAGGGCTCTCTTT. Protein: CASSSPGGPDAGRALF.

This clonotype was recorded a few times. The rearrangement uses TRBV30 and TRBJ2-7, with 11 bases matching TRBD2. V was pared by 0 bases and J by 2 bases, with 9 bases of the junction left unmatched. The CDR3 is 17 residues long. The germline CDR1 and CDR2 sequences are GTSNPN and SVGIG (reference sequence). This CDR3 reads CAWSVRIAGGPAYEQYF. Here the CDR3 DNA reads TGTGCCTGGAGTGTACGTATAGCGGGAGGGCCCGCCTACGAGCAGTACTTC.